This entry features one TCR beta chain sequence. This entry comes from a study of blood T cell repertoires in COVID-19. Overall study: Italy, Spain and the United States were the sources of the convalescent and acute COVID-19 samples.

Germline V gene data show CDR1 as LNHNV and CDR2 as YYDKDF (reference sequence). The CDR3 totals 14 residues. V dropped 4 bases and J dropped 3 bases, with 10 bases sitting between them. Original processing methods: Amplification with reference gene primers provided the estimates of nucleated cell counts. The assay was immunoSEQ multiplex PCR, and TCRdb's table has in-frame clones only and misses some. The D gene and trimming were derived from the DNA, and the V and J assignments and clone size from that table. This sample yields 150,000 to 200,000 clones, of which 88% are seen a single time; around 7% belongs to the top ten.

The chain combines TRBV15 with TRBJ1-5; D possibly corresponds to TRBD1 (5 bases). Input material: PBMCs or T cells enriched from blood (not recorded which). This TCR was recovered from a woman between 50 and 59 years old who had recovered from COVID-19. Written as DNA, the CDR3 is TGTGCCACCAGCAATCTAGGGGTCAATCAGCCCCAGCATTTT. Its protein product is CATSNLGVNQPQHF.